This TCR beta chain derives from a study of neoadjuvant anti-PD-1 for oral cavity cancer (dated by TCRdb to the early 2020s). Background for the entire study: Before curative-intent surgical resection, most patients were given three to four biweekly doses of nivolumab at 3 mg/kg. Patients without progression received a fourth nivolumab dose around day 43 and underwent definitive surgical resection on days 50-56. Patients with complete response, partial response or stable disease by RECIST 1.1 were defined as responders, whereas patients with progression were defined as non-responders. The parent correlative cohort had about a dozen patients and a response rate of about 35%.

In light of the paper, this sample's time point label describes: before neoadjuvant nivolumab. Patients were newly diagnosed with stage II-IVA oral cavity squamous cell carcinoma and had received no prior systemic or radiation treatment. The cohort was made up of patients with locally advanced, HPV-negative oral cavity squamous cell carcinoma. Peripheral blood mononuclear cells were analyzed directly and were not maintained or expanded in culture. Samples came from a longitudinal correlative study of a single-arm phase II trial of neoadjuvant nivolumab in oral cavity squamous cell carcinoma. Subject-matched pre- and post-treatment PBMCs and tumors from three responders and three non-responders were subjected to genomic DNA-based TCRbeta sequencing. Peripheral blood mononuclear cells were collected before nivolumab treatment and were collected again after treatment, at the time of surgery. The Maxwell RSC DNA from Cells kit was used to extract genomic DNA from PBMCs.

For deep sequencing of PBMC libraries, mostly 450 to 600 ng of input genomic DNA was used, and six replicates were run per sample. TCRbeta libraries were prepared with the immunoSEQ hsTCRbeta kit according to the manufacturer's instructions. The finished libraries were brought together in one pool at approximately 3 nM, which was then read using an Illumina NovaSeq 6000 S4 flow cell. The paper's processing steps were these. The immunoSEQ Analyzer was used for raw data preprocessing and quality control. The analysis was limited to productive rearrangements, and each clonotype was defined by a unique CDR3 amino acid sequence. Repertoire clonality was estimated as the Gini-Simpson index, which was calculated using the R package tcR. Student's t test was used to compare Gini indices, while Pearson correlation assessed associations with tumor size change. TCRdb took over this immuneACCESS table, retaining in-frame rearrangements with V and J assigned. Such tables are incomplete; in checked studies, under half of the missing clones stem from an unresolved V gene, and the remainder is unexplained. That table furnishes V, J and clone size, whereas the DNA furnished D and trimming. Recorded for this sample are 14,000 to 15,000 clones; 55% to 85% of them occurred a single time. 2.5% to 3% of the sample goes to the ten largest clones.

What the research found in general, with its limitations: Higher pretreatment blood Treg/Th17 ratios correlated with higher pretreatment blood TCRbeta clonality and lower post-treatment tumor TCRbeta clonality. The TCR analyses had only a few patients in each response group, and the authors called for validation in larger cohorts. Within PBMCs, T cell clonality (Gini index) was significantly higher in non-responders than responders after neoadjuvant nivolumab.

A note on this clone: What this receptor recognizes is not known. The input lacks base qualities; no much larger clone sits a single base away.

V and J lose 0 bases and 1 base, and a span of 12 bases separates them. According to the germline V gene, CDR1 reads MNHNS and CDR2 reads SASEGT. The CDR3 contains 16 residues, cysteine and phenylalanine counted. Just the 48-base CDR3 DNA is kept, in frame starting at base 1. The receptor comes from a person aged 35-79 years with oral cavity squamous cell carcinoma. The starting material was PBMCs, obtained before nivolumab (anti-PD-1) treatment. The sequence is built from TRBV6-1 and TRBJ2-5, and perhaps TRBD2 as D gene, on 5 matching bases. The CDR3 is CASSEAGSGIQETQYF. The base sequence is TGTGCCAGCAGTGAAGCTGGCAGCGGAATCCAAGAGACCCAGTACTTC.